These T cell receptor beta chains were read from a single sample in a study of T-cell reconstitution after alpha-beta-depleted transplantation in children. TCRdb ran MiXCR on the PCR reads and lists one entry per CDR3 protein. Of about 270,000 distinct CDR3 sequences in the sample, 9.9% were seen once. The input for sequencing was PBMCs from the stem cell graft donor, taken from the stem cell graft. The receptors come from a human donor who donated a stem cell graft to a child with SCID. Each CDR3 is given with its conserved first and last residue. A D gene is named only where the DNA matches it firmly. Not every row has a clone size; where given, it reads once, few, many or a size class.

j_gene: TRBJ1-2
len: 14
d_gene: .
abundance: .
v_gene: TRBV20-1
CDR3nt: TGCAGTGCTAGCGGACAGTTAGCTAACTATGGCTACACCTTC
CDR3aa: CSASGQLANYGYTF

j_gene: TRBJ2-7
len: 12
d_gene: .
abundance: many
v_gene: TRBV5-1
CDR3nt: TGCGCCAGCCAGGGATCCGGGTACGAGCAGTACTTC
CDR3aa: CASQGSGYEQYF

j_gene: TRBJ2-7
len: 13
d_gene: .
abundance: few
v_gene: TRBV7-2
CDR3nt: TGTGCCAGCAGCAATAATGTAGGGTACGAGCAGTACTTC
CDR3aa: CASSNNVGYEQYF

j_gene: TRBJ2-3
len: 12
d_gene: TRBD1
abundance: .
v_gene: TRBV5-1
CDR3nt: TGCGCCAGCAGCTTGGGACAGGGTACGCAGTATTTT
CDR3aa: CASSLGQGTQYF

j_gene: TRBJ2-7
len: 13
d_gene: TRBD2
abundance: .
v_gene: TRBV20-1
CDR3nt: TGCAGTGCTAGATCCGGGACTACTTACGAGCAGTACTTC
CDR3aa: CSARSGTTYEQYF

j_gene: TRBJ2-2
len: 19
d_gene: .
abundance: few
v_gene: TRBV7-3
CDR3nt: TGTGCCAGCAGCCTTAACAGGTGGACAGCCACTCGAAGTACCGGGGAGCTGTTTTTT
CDR3aa: CASSLNRWTATRSTGELFF

j_gene: TRBJ2-7
len: 13
d_gene: .
abundance: .
v_gene: TRBV3-1
CDR3nt: TGTGCCAGCAGCCAAGGACGAGCCTACGAGCAGTACTTC
CDR3aa: CASSQGRAYEQYF

j_gene: TRBJ1-2
len: 13
d_gene: TRBD1
abundance: few
v_gene: TRBV12-3/TRBV12-4
CDR3nt: TGTGCCAGCAGTTTACGACAGGGGGGGGCTGGCACCTTC
CDR3aa: CASSLRQGGAGTF

j_gene: TRBJ2-5
len: 11
d_gene: .
abundance: .
v_gene: TRBV29-1
CDR3nt: TGCAGCGTTGATCCGGGAACGACCCAGTACTTC
CDR3aa: CSVDPGTTQYF

j_gene: TRBJ1-4
len: 14
d_gene: TRBD1
abundance: many
v_gene: TRBV6-5
CDR3nt: TGTGCCAGCAGTTACGGACAGGGGATGGGAAAACTGTTTTTT
CDR3aa: CASSYGQGMGKLFF

j_gene: TRBJ2-1
len: 12
d_gene: .
abundance: .
v_gene: TRBV7-6
CDR3nt: TGTGCCAGCAGCTTAGCGGAGGATGAGCAGTTCTTC
CDR3aa: CASSLAEDEQFF

j_gene: TRBJ2-1
len: 15
d_gene: TRBD1
abundance: few
v_gene: TRBV9
CDR3nt: TGTGCCAGCAGCGGACCCGGGACAGGGACTAATGAGCAGTTCTTC
CDR3aa: CASSGPGTGTNEQFF

j_gene: TRBJ2-7
len: 13
d_gene: .
abundance: few
v_gene: TRBV7-9
CDR3nt: TGTGCCAGCAGCTTAACCCACCAATACGAGCAGTACTTC
CDR3aa: CASSLTHQYEQYF

j_gene: TRBJ2-3
len: 14
d_gene: TRBD1
abundance: .
v_gene: TRBV2
CDR3nt: TGTGCCGCAGCTGGACAGGGGGCTCCAGATACGCAGTATTTT
CDR3aa: CAAAGQGAPDTQYF

j_gene: TRBJ2-1
len: 16
d_gene: TRBD2
abundance: many
v_gene: TRBV4-1
CDR3nt: TGCGCCAGCAGCCAAGAAAGCGGGGGAGGATACAATGAGCAGTTCTTC
CDR3aa: CASSQESGGGYNEQFF

j_gene: TRBJ1-2
len: 14
d_gene: .
abundance: .
v_gene: TRBV6-5
CDR3nt: TGTGCCAGCAGTTACGGGGCAGACCTCTATGGCTACACCTTC
CDR3aa: CASSYGADLYGYTF

j_gene: TRBJ2-1
len: 15
d_gene: TRBD2
abundance: .
v_gene: TRBV7-9
CDR3nt: TGTGCCAGCAGCTTACGGGGGGGCAGGCCCAATGAGCAGTTCTTC
CDR3aa: CASSLRGGRPNEQFF

j_gene: TRBJ2-7
len: 15
d_gene: TRBD2
abundance: few
v_gene: TRBV9
CDR3nt: TGTGCCAGCAGCTCAGGACTAGCCGTAACCTACGAGCAGTACTTC
CDR3aa: CASSSGLAVTYEQYF

j_gene: TRBJ1-6
len: 14
d_gene: .
abundance: many
v_gene: TRBV11-2
CDR3nt: TGTGCCAGCAGCCCCCGGGCCTATAATTCACCCCTCCACTTT
CDR3aa: CASSPRAYNSPLHF

j_gene: TRBJ2-7
len: 12
d_gene: .
abundance: few
v_gene: TRBV7-9
CDR3nt: TGTGCCAGCAGCCCCGCCGGAAAAGTGCAGTACTTC
CDR3aa: CASSPAGKVQYF

j_gene: TRBJ2-2
len: 15
d_gene: TRBD1
abundance: few
v_gene: TRBV7-9
CDR3nt: TGTGCCAGCAGCTTCCGGGACAGTAACACCGGGGAGCTGTTTTTT
CDR3aa: CASSFRDSNTGELFF

j_gene: TRBJ2-7
len: 16
d_gene: TRBD1
abundance: .
v_gene: TRBV6-2/TRBV6-3
CDR3nt: TGTGCCAGCACCAAACAAGGGGGCGATAGCTCCTACGAGCAGTACTTC
CDR3aa: CASTKQGGDSSYEQYF

j_gene: TRBJ1-6
len: 14
d_gene: .
abundance: few
v_gene: TRBV12-3/TRBV12-4
CDR3nt: TGTGCCAGCAGTTCCACAGGGTATGCTTCACCCCTCCACTTT
CDR3aa: CASSSTGYASPLHF

j_gene: TRBJ1-1
len: 15
d_gene: TRBD1
abundance: few
v_gene: TRBV5-5
CDR3nt: TGTGCCAGCAGCTTGGACGCAGGGGGCAACACTGAAGCTTTCTTT
CDR3aa: CASSLDAGGNTEAFF

j_gene: TRBJ2-1
len: 17
d_gene: .
abundance: many
v_gene: TRBV27
CDR3nt: TGTGCCAGCAGTGCTATATACGGGACGGCTGAATACAATGAGCAGTTCTTC
CDR3aa: CASSAIYGTAEYNEQFF

j_gene: TRBJ2-1
len: 12
d_gene: .
abundance: .
v_gene: TRBV20-1
CDR3nt: TGCAGTGCCACGAGCGGGTACAATGAGCAGTTCTTC
CDR3aa: CSATSGYNEQFF

j_gene: TRBJ2-7
len: 16
d_gene: TRBD1
abundance: .
v_gene: TRBV20-1
CDR3nt: TGCAGTGCTAGCTCTCCCGGGACAGGGAGGGACTACGAGCAGTACTTC
CDR3aa: CSASSPGTGRDYEQYF

j_gene: TRBJ2-2
len: 16
d_gene: TRBD2
abundance: many
v_gene: TRBV12-3/TRBV12-4
CDR3nt: TGTGCCAGCAGCCGACTAGCGGGGTTATCCACCGGGGAGCTGTTTTTT
CDR3aa: CASSRLAGLSTGELFF

j_gene: TRBJ2-3
len: 12
d_gene: TRBD1
abundance: few
v_gene: TRBV28
CDR3nt: TGTGCCAGCACCTCTTTGGGGACAGGGCAGTATTTT
CDR3aa: CASTSLGTGQYF

j_gene: TRBJ2-7
len: 15
d_gene: .
abundance: .
v_gene: TRBV5-1
CDR3nt: TGCGCCAGCAGCTTGGATAGCAATAGAATCTACGAGCAGTACTTC
CDR3aa: CASSLDSNRIYEQYF

j_gene: TRBJ2-2
len: 14
d_gene: .
abundance: .
v_gene: TRBV27
CDR3nt: TGTGCCAGCAGAACAAAGGGATATACCGGGGAGCTGTTTTTT
CDR3aa: CASRTKGYTGELFF